The 29 T cell receptor beta chains below all came from one sample that was sequenced in a study of T cell repertoires in ileal Crohn's disease. Produced via immunoSEQ multiplex PCR; TCRdb's table is partial and in-frame only. The top ten hold around 68% of the sample, which has thousands of clones, about four fifths seen once. Time point meaning: proximal margin of the surgical specimen (macroscopically non-inflamed). Sequencing used ileal tissue. All receptors derive from an adult with Crohn's disease.

This sequence joins TRBV4-3 and TRBJ2-7, with D hard to call. CDR3 length: 16 amino acids. The V gene lost 0 bases and the J gene lost 3 bases, with 15 bases spanning the gap. The germline gives CDR1 LGHNA, CDR2 YSLEER. The CDR3 loop is CASSQEVRDGDYEQYF. CDR3 nucleotides: TGCGCCAGCAGCCAAGAAGTAAGGGATGGGGACTACGAGCAGTACTTC.

The V call is TRBV10-2, the J call TRBJ1-1; unclear D gene. V dropped 7 bases and J dropped 1 base, with 7 bases sitting between them. The CDR3 has 12 residues. Germline CDR1 is WSHSY and CDR2 is SAAADI. The CDR3 nucleotides are TGCGCCAGCACCGAGAGGAACACTGAAGCTTTCTTT. Translating it yields CASTERNTEAFF.

This chain joins TRBV2 and TRBJ1-5; 9 bases fit TRBD1. CDR1 is SNHLY, CDR2 FYNNEI, per germline. V was pared by 5 bases and J by 9 bases, with 8 bases of the junction left unmatched. CDR3 length: 14 residues. DNA of the CDR3: TGTGCCAGCAGTAGGACAGGGGACCCAGGGCCCCAGCATTTT. This sequence encodes CASSRTGDPGPQHF.

The V call is TRBV7-9, the J call TRBJ1-2; perhaps TRBD1 as D (6 bases). Trimming stripped 7 bases from V and 0 bases from J, with 21 bases between. Germline values: CDR1 SEHNR, CDR2 FQNEAQ (reference sequence). CDR3 length: 17 residues. The CDR3 loop is CASNSRGGQEANYGYTF. CDR3 DNA: TGTGCCAGCAACTCACGCGGGGGCCAGGAAGCTAACTATGGCTACACCTTC.

The chain carries TRBV14 and TRBJ2-5, with 12 bases fitting TRBD2. V dropped 3 bases and J dropped 4; count of bases not matched to a gene: 6. CDR1 is SGHDN and CDR2 is FVKESK in the germline V gene. The CDR3 has 16 amino acids. CDR3 loop: CASSQVTSGGAETQYF. In DNA, the CDR3 is TGTGCCAGCAGCCAGGTGACTAGCGGGGGAGCAGAGACCCAGTACTTC.

The V and J genes are TRBV29-1 and TRBJ1-2, with unresolved D. V lost 8 bases and J lost 6, with 16 bases in between. This CDR3 contains 12 residues. The germline V gene has CDR1 SQVTM and CDR2 ANQGSEA. The DNA of the CDR3 is TGCAGCCTTGCGGAGGGAGGGAATGGCTACACCTTC. This encodes CSLAEGGNGYTF.

This clone was seen a single time. V gene TRBV7-2 combines with J gene TRBJ2-3, with no clear D. This CDR3 comprises 11 residues. Trimming cost V 9 bases and J 2 bases, with 6 bases left between them. Germline V lookup: CDR1 SGHTA, CDR2 FQGNSA. CDR3 in amino acids: CASGSTDTQYF. The CDR3, as DNA: TGTGCCAGTGGATCCACAGATACGCAGTATTTT.

Only one count was recorded for this clone. This chain uses TRBV5-4 with TRBJ2-7; TRBD1 matches 10 bases. The CDR3 consists of 15 residues. V gave up 2 bases and J gave up 1 base; unmatched junction bases: 3. Germline-derived CDR1 and CDR2 are SGHNT and YYREEE (reference sequence). The CDR3 DNA reads as TGTGCCAGCAGCTTAGGGACAGGGGAATCCTACGAGCAGTACTTC. Its protein product is CASSLGTGESYEQYF.

The CDR3 bases are TGTGCCAGCAGTTCCCCTGACCAGGGCGGCTACACCTTC. Translation gives CASSSPDQGGYTF. This chain connects TRBV28 to TRBJ1-2; D possibly corresponds to TRBD1 (5 bases). CDR3 length: 13 residues. Germline loops: CDR1 MDHEN, CDR2 SYDVKM. V dropped 4 bases and J dropped 8 bases, with 14 bases sitting between them.

The J gene is TRBJ1-2, the V gene TRBV6-1; 8 positions match TRBD1. Germline-derived CDR1 and CDR2 are MNHNS and SASEGT. The CDR3 totals 15 residues. V lost 3 bases, J lost 7 bases, and 10 bases stayed unmatched. The CDR3 nucleotides read TGTGCCAGCAGTGAGTCTGACAGGGGCTTTTGTGGCTACACCTTC. It yields the protein CASSESDRGFCGYTF.

The chain links TRBV2 to TRBJ2-7, with a tentative D call TRBD1 (6 bases). Germline V gives CDR1 SNHLY, CDR2 FYNNEI. The V gene lost 8 bases and the J gene lost 0 bases, with 17 bases spanning the gap. The CDR3 sequence is 15 residues long. CDR3 protein: CASGEEGGPSYEQYF. CDR3 DNA: TGTGCCAGCGGGGAAGAAGGGGGACCCTCCTACGAGCAGTACTTC.

The gene calls are TRBV12-5 and TRBJ2-7; 8 bases map to TRBD1. This CDR3 is 14 amino acids long. Germline assignment: CDR1 LGHNT and CDR2 FRNRAP. J lost 1 base, V lost 5 bases, and 4 bases had no gene match. CDR3: CASGRTGNSYEQYF. The DNA for the CDR3 is TGTGCTAGTGGTCGGACAGGGAATTCCTACGAGCAGTACTTC.

The V gene is TRBV14, the J gene TRBJ2-7, with D hard to call. V was shortened by 1 base and J by 3 bases, with 16 bases between the two germline ends. The CDR3 has 16 residues. From germline, CDR1 is SGHDN and CDR2 FVKESK. The CDR3 here is CASSQGTNTVYYEQYF. In DNA form, the CDR3 reads TGTGCCAGCAGCCAAGGTACCAATACAGTTTACTACGAGCAGTACTTC.

This chain uses TRBV13 with TRBJ1-1; tentative D call: TRBD1 (5 bases). Germline-derived CDR1 and CDR2 are PRHDT and FYEKMQ (reference sequence). The CDR3 is made up of 15 amino acids. V gave up 5 bases and J gave up 3 bases, with 16 bases separating them. The CDR3 nucleotides read TGTGCCAGCAGCCCGGGACTATCTCCCCACACTGAAGCTTTCTTT. This translates into CASSPGLSPHTEAFF.

The V gene is TRBV10-3, the J gene TRBJ2-7; TRBD1 matches at 10 bases. The CDR3 runs to 14 residues. From germline, CDR1 is ENHRY and CDR2 SYGVKD. The V gene end was trimmed by 6 bases and the J gene end by 6 bases; junction bases not matched to a gene: 8. The CDR3 nucleotides are TGTGCCATCAGGAACCCAGACAGGGGGCTCGAGCAGTACTTC. Protein product: CAIRNPDRGLEQYF.

The chain couples TRBV5-1 to TRBJ2-3, with D possibly TRBD1 on 6 matching bases. This CDR3 is built from 13 residues. Germline V gene lookup returns CDR1 SGHRS and CDR2 YFSETQ. Trimming cost V 0 bases and J 5 bases, with 7 bases left between them. CDR3 region: CASSLGGQDTQYF. The CDR3 DNA reads as TGCGCCAGCAGCTTGGGGGGGCAAGATACGCAGTATTTT.

V usage is TRBV5-1 and J usage is TRBJ2-1; 14 bases match TRBD2. V trimming: 4 bases; J trimming: 5 bases; junction bases outside the gene matches: 14. The CDR3 has 19 residues. The V gene's germline CDR1 is SGHRS and CDR2 YFSETQ. Here the CDR3 DNA reads TGCGCCAGCAGCCCTAAGACTAGCGGGGGGGCCATCTCGCACAATGAGCAGTTCTTC. As protein: CASSPKTSGGAISHNEQFF.

The CDR3 DNA is TGCGCCAGCAAGACCGGGACTAAGAATGAGCAGTTCTTC. Its protein product is CASKTGTKNEQFF. The chain combines TRBV5-1 with TRBJ2-1; TRBD2 matches 7 bases. CDR3 size: 13 residues. The V and J ends lost 6 bases and 7 bases, in that order; junction bases with no gene match: 7. CDR1 SGHRS and CDR2 YFSETQ come from the germline V gene. Using reference TRBV5-1 and TRBJ2-1 for the parts outside the CDR3, the full variable domain is KAGVTQTPRYLIKTRGQQVTLSCSPISGHRSVSWYQQTPGQGLQFLFEYFSETQRNKGNFPGRFSGRQFSNSRSEMNVSTLELGDSALYLCASKTGTKNEQFFGPGTRLTVL.

The gene calls are TRBV5-1 and TRBJ2-1; maybe TRBD1 (6 bases). Trimming pared 4 bases from V and 0 bases from J, leaving 11 bases between. The germline V gene encodes CDR1 SGHRS and CDR2 YFSETQ. This CDR3 contains 15 residues. CDR3 DNA: TGCGCCAGCAGCAGAGGGGGAAGCTCCTACAATGAGCAGTTCTTC. Its translation is CASSRGGSSYNEQFF.

This clone was seen only a few times. V and J are TRBV4-1 and TRBJ2-7; D assignment may be TRBD1 or TRBD2 (5 bases each). Germline V gene sequence: CDR1 MGHRA, CDR2 YSYEKL. The CDR3 has 14 amino acids. V dropped 3 bases and J dropped 7 bases, with 16 bases sitting between them. This CDR3 is CASSHVRVGREQYF. The CDR3 DNA follows: TGCGCCAGCAGCCACGTCAGGGTGGGGAGAGAGCAGTACTTC.

The chain uses TRBV5-6 and TRBJ1-5; TRBD1 is a possible D gene (5 bases). The CDR3 sequence is 15 residues long. V was shortened by 1 base and J by 4 bases, with 12 bases between the two germline ends. Germline lookup yields CDR1 SGHDT and CDR2 YYEEEE. In DNA form, the CDR3 reads TGTGCCAGCAGCTTGCGGGGCAATTTAAATCAGCCCCAGCATTTT. Encoded protein: CASSLRGNLNQPQHF.

The chain combines TRBV7-3 with TRBJ2-2, with D tentatively TRBD2 (6 bases). Germline values: CDR1 SGHTA, CDR2 FQGTGA. CDR3 length: 17 residues. The ends were cut back, 5 bases at V and 1 base at J, with 17 bases in the middle. The CDR3 is CASSPFGRSGNTGELFF. The CDR3 nucleotides read TGTGCCAGCAGCCCTTTCGGCCGTAGCGGGAACACCGGGGAGCTGTTTTTT.

The rearrangement joins TRBV5-1 to TRBJ1-1; a weak D match, TRBD1 (6 bases). V gave up 4 bases and J gave up 4 bases, with 14 bases separating them. The CDR3 sequence is 14 residues long. CDR1 SGHRS and CDR2 YFSETQ come from the germline V gene. The chain's CDR3 is CASSPGDFSTEAFF. The DNA of the CDR3 is TGCGCCAGCAGCCCAGGGGATTTCAGCACTGAAGCTTTCTTT.

V usage is TRBV5-4 and J usage is TRBJ2-5, with 7 nucleotides matching TRBD2. The CDR3 is 16 amino acids. After removal of 0 bases from V and 2 bases from J, the junction contained 7 bases not matched to a gene. Germline loops: CDR1 SGHNT, CDR2 YYREEE (reference sequence). The CDR3 spells CASSLGLAGRQETQYF. Here the CDR3 DNA reads TGTGCCAGCAGCTTGGGACTAGCCGGTCGGCAAGAGACCCAGTACTTC.

The chain carries TRBV4-1 and TRBJ1-4; 9 bases fit TRBD1. Per germline, CDR1 MGHRA and CDR2 YSYEKL. V dropped 4 bases and J dropped 7; count of bases not matched to a gene: 10. The CDR3 sequence is 16 residues long. The CDR3: CASSPYGTGTGEKLFF. CDR3 sequence (DNA): TGCGCCAGCAGCCCTTACGGGACAGGGACGGGTGAAAAACTGTTTTTT.

This CDR3 reads CASRRSGLTYEQYF. DNA for the CDR3: TGTGCCAGCAGACGGTCAGGGCTCACCTACGAGCAGTACTTC. The rearrangement uses TRBV2 and TRBJ2-7, with a possible D match to TRBD1 (5 bases). Germline CDR1 reads SNHLY; CDR2 reads FYNNEI. V lost 6 bases to trimming and J lost 2 bases, with 14 bases between them. There are 14 residues in the CDR3.

The chain recombines TRBV7-9 with TRBJ1-4; 9 bases fit TRBD1. The CDR3 totals 18 residues. The germline V gene has CDR1 SEHNR and CDR2 FQNEAQ (reference sequence). Trimming at V came to 1 base and at J to 5 bases, leaving 11 bases not matched to a gene. The CDR3 bases are TGTGCCAGCAGCTTAGGAACCCGGGGGACAGGGTGGAATGAAAAACTGTTTTTT. This encodes CASSLGTRGTGWNEKLFF. Full variable domain (rest looked up from reference TRBV7-9 and TRBJ1-4): DTGVSQNPRHKITKRGQNVTFRCDPISEHNRLYWYRQTLGQGPEFLTYFQNEAQLEKSRLLSDRFSAERPKGSFSTLEIQRTEQGDSAMYLCASSLGTRGTGWNEKLFFGSGTQLSVL.

The chain couples TRBV20-1 to TRBJ1-1; TRBD1 aligns across 8 bases. The CDR3 runs to 11 residues. Germline assignment: CDR1 DFQATT and CDR2 SNEGSKA (reference sequence). The trim removed 6 bases at V and 4 bases at J, leaving 1 base unmatched. The CDR3 coding sequence is TGCAGTGCAACAGGGGGCACTGAAGCTTTCTTT. It encodes CSATGGTEAFF.

CDR3 sequence reads: CASSPQEPPNTGELFF. The CDR3 region has the DNA TGTGCCAGCAGCCCACAAGAGCCCCCGAACACCGGGGAGCTGTTTTTT. The chain uses TRBV7-3 and TRBJ2-2; no definite D call. V lost 5 bases to trimming and J lost 0 bases, with 13 bases between them. The germline V gene has CDR1 SGHTA and CDR2 FQGTGA. This CDR3 has 16 residues.